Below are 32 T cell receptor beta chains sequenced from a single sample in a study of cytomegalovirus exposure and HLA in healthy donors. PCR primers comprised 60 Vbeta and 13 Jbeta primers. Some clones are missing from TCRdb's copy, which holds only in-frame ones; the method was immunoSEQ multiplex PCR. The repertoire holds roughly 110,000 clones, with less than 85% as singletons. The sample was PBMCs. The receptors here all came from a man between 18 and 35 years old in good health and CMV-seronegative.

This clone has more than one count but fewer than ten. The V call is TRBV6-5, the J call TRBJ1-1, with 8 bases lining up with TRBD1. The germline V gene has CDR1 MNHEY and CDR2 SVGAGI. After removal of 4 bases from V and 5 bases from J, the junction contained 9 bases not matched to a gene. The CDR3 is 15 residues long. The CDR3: CASSFRGPIGTEAFF. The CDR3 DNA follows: TGTGCCAGCAGTTTCAGGGGGCCTATTGGGACTGAAGCTTTCTTT.

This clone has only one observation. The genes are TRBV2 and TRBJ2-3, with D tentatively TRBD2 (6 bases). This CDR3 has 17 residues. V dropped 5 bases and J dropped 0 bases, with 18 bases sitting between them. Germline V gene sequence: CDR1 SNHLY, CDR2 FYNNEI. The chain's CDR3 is CASSQAGRWGSTDTQYF. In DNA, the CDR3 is TGTGCCAGCAGTCAGGCGGGGAGGTGGGGGAGCACAGATACGCAGTATTTT.

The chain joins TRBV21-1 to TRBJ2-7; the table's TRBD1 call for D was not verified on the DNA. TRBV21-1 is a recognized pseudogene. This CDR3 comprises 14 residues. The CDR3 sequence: CASTFHRGFYEQYF. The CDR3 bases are TGTGCCAGCACCTTCCACAGGGGGTTCTACGAGCAGTACTTC.

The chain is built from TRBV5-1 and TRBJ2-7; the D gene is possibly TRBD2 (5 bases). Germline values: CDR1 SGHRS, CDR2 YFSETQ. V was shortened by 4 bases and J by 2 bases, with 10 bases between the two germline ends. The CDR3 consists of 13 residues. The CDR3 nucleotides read TGCGCCAGCAGCCTCGGACTGACCTACGAGCAGTACTTC. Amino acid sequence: CASSLGLTYEQYF.

In DNA form, the CDR3 reads TGTGCCAGCAGACAGACCGGGACAGCTGGAAACACCATATATTTT. It translates to CASRQTGTAGNTIYF. V is TRBV2 and J is TRBJ1-3, with TRBD1 matching 7 bases. V shed 6 bases and J 2 bases; nucleotides not matched to a gene: 7. CDR3 length equals 15 residues. Germline CDR1 SNHLY, CDR2 FYNNEI. Together with reference TRBV2 and TRBJ1-3, the CDR3 gives the full variable domain: EPEVTQTPSHQVTQMGQEVILRCVPISNHLYFYWYRQILGQKVEFLVSFYNNEISEKSEIFDDQFSVERPDGSNFTLKIRSTKLEDSAMYFCASRQTGTAGNTIYFGEGSWLTVV.

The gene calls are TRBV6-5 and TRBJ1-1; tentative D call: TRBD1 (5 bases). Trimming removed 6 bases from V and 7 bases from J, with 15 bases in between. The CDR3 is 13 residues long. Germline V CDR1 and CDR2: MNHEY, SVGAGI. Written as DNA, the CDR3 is TGTGCCAGCAGGAATGGGGGGGGACTTGAAGCTTTCTTT. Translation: CASRNGGGLEAFF.

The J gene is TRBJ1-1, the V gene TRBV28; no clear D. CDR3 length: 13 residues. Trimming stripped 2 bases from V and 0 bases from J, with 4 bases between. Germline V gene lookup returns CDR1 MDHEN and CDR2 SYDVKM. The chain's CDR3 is CASSLPVNTEAFF. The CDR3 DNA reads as TGTGCCAGCAGTTTACCGGTGAACACTGAAGCTTTCTTT.

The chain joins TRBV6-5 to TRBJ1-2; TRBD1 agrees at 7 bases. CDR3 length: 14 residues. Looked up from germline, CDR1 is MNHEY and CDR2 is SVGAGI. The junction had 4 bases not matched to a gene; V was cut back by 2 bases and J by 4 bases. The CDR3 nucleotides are TGTGCCAGCAGTTACCGGGACAGCCTCTATGGCTACACCTTC. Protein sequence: CASSYRDSLYGYTF.

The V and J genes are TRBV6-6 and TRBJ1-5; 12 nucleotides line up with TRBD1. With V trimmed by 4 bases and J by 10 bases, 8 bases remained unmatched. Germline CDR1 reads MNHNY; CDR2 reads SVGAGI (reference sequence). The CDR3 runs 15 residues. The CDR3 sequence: CASSSGQGAPSPQHF. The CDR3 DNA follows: TGTGCCAGCAGTTCGGGACAGGGGGCACCCAGTCCCCAGCATTTT.

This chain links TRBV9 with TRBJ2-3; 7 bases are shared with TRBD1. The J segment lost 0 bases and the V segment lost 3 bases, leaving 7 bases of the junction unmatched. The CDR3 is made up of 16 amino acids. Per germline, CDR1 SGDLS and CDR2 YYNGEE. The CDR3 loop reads CASSAQGTGSTDTQYF. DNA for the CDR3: TGTGCCAGCAGCGCACAGGGGACGGGGAGCACAGATACGCAGTATTTT.

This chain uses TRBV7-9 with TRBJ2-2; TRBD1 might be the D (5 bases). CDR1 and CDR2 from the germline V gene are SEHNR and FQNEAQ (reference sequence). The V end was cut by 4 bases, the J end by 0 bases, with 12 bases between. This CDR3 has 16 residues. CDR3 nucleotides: TGTGCCAGCAGCTCAGTAGGGGAAACGAACACCGGGGAGCTGTTTTTT. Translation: CASSSVGETNTGELFF.

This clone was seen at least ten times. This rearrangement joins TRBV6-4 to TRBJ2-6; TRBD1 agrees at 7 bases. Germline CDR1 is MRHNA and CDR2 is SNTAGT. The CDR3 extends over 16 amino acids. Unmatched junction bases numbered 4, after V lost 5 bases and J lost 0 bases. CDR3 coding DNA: TGTGCCAGCAGTTTAGGGGACAGCTCTGGGGCCAACGTCCTGACTTTC. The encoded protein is CASSLGDSSGANVLTF.

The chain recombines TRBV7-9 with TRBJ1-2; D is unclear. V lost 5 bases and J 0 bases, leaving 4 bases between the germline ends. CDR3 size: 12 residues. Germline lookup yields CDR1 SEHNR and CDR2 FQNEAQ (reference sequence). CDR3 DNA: TGTGCCAGCAGCCCAGCTAACTATGGCTACACCTTC. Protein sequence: CASSPANYGYTF.

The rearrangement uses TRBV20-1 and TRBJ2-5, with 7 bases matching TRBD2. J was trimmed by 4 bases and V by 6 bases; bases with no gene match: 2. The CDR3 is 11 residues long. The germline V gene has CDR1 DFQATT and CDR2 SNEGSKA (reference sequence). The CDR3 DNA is TGCAGTGCGGGAGGGTCAGAGACCCAGTACTTC. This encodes CSAGGSETQYF.

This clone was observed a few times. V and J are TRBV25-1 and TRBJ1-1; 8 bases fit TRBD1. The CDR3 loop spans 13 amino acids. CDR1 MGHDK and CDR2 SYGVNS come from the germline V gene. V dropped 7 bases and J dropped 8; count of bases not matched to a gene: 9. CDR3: CASTNIWDREAFF. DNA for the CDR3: TGTGCCAGCACTAACATTTGGGACAGGGAAGCTTTCTTT.

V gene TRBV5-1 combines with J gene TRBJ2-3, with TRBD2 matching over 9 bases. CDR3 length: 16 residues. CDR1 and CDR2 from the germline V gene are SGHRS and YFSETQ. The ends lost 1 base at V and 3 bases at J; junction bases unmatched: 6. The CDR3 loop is CASSLRGAGGTDTQYF. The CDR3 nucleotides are TGCGCCAGCAGCTTGCGGGGAGCGGGGGGTACAGATACGCAGTATTTT.

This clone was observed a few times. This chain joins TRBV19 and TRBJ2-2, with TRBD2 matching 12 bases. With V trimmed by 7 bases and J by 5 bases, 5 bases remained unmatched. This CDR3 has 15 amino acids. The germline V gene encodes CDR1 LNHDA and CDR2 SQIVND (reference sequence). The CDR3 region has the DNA TGTGCCAGTACTCGACTAGCGGGGGAGACCGGGGAGCTGTTTTTT. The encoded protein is CASTRLAGETGELFF.

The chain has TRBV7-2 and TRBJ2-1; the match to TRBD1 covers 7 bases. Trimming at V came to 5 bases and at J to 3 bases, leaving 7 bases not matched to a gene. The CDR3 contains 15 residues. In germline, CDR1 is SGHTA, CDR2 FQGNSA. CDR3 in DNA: TGTGCCAGCAGCCCCCGGACAGGAAACTACAATGAGCAGTTCTTC. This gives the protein CASSPRTGNYNEQFF.

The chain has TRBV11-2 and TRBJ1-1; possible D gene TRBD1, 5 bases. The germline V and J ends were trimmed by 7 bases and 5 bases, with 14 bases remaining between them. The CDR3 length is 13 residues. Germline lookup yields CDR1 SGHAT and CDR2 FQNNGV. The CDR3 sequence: CASNPGGVTEAFF. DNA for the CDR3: TGTGCCAGCAACCCGGGGGGGGTAACTGAAGCTTTCTTT.

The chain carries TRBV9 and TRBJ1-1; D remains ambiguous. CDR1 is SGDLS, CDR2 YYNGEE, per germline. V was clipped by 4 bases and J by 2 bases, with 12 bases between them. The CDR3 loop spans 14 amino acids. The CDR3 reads CASSLEGGNTEAFF. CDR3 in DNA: TGTGCCAGCAGCCTTGAGGGCGGCAACACTGAAGCTTTCTTT.

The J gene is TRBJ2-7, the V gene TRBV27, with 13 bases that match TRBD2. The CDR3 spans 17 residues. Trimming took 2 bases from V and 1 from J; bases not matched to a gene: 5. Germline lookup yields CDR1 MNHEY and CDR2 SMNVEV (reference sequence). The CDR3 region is CASSLRLAGGGSYEQYF. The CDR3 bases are TGTGCCAGCAGTTTAAGACTAGCGGGGGGTGGGTCCTACGAGCAGTACTTC.

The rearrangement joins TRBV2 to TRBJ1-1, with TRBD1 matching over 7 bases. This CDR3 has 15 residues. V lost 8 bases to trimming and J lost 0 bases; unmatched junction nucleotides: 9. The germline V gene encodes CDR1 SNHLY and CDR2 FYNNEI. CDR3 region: CASEGDRAMNTEAFF. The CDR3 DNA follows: TGTGCCAGCGAGGGGGACAGAGCAATGAACACTGAAGCTTTCTTT.

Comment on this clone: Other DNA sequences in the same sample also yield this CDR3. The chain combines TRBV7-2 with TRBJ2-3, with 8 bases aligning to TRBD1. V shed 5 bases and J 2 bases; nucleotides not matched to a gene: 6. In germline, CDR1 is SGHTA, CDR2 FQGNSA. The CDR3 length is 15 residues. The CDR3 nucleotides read TGTGCCAGCAGCCCCCGACAGGGGAACACAGATACGCAGTATTTT. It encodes CASSPRQGNTDTQYF. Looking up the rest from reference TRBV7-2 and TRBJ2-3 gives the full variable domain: GAGVSQSPSNKVTEKGKDVELRCDPISGHTALYWYRQSLGQGLEFLIYFQGNSAPDKSGLPSDRFSAERTGGSVSTLTIQRTQQEDSAVYLCASSPRQGNTDTQYFGPGTRLTVL.

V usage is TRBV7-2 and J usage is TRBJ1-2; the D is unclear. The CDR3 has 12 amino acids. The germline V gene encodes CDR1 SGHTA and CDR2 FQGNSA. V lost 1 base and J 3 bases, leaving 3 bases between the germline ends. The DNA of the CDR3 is TGTGCCAGCAGCTTAGGGCACTATGGCTACACCTTC. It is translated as CASSLGHYGYTF. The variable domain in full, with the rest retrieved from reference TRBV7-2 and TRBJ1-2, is GAGVSQSPSNKVTEKGKDVELRCDPISGHTALYWYRQSLGQGLEFLIYFQGNSAPDKSGLPSDRFSAERTGGSVSTLTIQRTQQEDSAVYLCASSLGHYGYTFGSGTRLTVV.

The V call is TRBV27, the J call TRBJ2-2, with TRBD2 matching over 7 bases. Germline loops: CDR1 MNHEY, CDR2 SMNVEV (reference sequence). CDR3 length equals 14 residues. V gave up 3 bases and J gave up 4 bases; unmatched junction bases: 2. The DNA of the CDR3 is TGTGCCAGCAGTTTCGCTAGCGGCACCGGGGAGCTGTTTTTT. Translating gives CASSFASGTGELFF.

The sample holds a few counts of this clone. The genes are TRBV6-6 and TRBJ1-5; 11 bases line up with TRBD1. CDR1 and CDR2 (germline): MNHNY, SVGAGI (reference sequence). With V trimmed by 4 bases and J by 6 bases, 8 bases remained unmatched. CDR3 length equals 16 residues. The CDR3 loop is CASSSPDRGRGQPQHF. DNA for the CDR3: TGTGCCAGCAGTTCCCCGGACAGGGGGCGCGGTCAGCCCCAGCATTTT.

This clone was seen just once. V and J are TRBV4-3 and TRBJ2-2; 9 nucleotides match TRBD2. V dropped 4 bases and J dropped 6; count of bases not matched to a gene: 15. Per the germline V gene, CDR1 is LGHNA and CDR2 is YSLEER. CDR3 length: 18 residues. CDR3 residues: CASSRWAGVAGDPGELFF. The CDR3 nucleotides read TGCGCCAGCAGCCGCTGGGCGGGGGTAGCGGGGGACCCCGGGGAGCTGTTTTTT.

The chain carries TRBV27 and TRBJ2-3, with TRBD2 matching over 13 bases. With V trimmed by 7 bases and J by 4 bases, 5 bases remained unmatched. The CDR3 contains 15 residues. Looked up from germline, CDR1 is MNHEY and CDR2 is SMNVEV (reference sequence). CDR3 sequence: CASTLLAGGADTQYF. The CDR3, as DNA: TGTGCCAGCACCCTACTAGCGGGGGGGGCAGATACGCAGTATTTT.

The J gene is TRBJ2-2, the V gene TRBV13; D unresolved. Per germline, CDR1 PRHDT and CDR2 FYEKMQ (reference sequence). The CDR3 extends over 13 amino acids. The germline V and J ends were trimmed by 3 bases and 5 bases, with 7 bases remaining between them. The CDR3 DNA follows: TGTGCCAGCAGCTTGGCTTTGACCGGGGAGCTGTTTTTT. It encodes CASSLALTGELFF.

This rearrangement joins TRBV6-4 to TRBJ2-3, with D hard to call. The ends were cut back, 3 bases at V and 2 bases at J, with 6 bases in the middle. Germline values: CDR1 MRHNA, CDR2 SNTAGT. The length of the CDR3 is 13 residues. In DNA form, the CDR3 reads TGTGCCAGCAGTGAGGCCCCCACAGATACGCAGTATTTT. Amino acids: CASSEAPTDTQYF.

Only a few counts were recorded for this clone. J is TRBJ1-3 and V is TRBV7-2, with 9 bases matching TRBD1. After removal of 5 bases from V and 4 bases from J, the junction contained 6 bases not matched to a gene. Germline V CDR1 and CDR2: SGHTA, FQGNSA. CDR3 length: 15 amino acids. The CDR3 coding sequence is TGTGCCAGCAGCGTAGGGACAGGGAAAGGAAACACCATATATTTT. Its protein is CASSVGTGKGNTIYF. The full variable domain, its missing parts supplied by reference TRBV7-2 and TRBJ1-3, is GAGVSQSPSNKVTEKGKDVELRCDPISGHTALYWYRQSLGQGLEFLIYFQGNSAPDKSGLPSDRFSAERTGGSVSTLTIQRTQQEDSAVYLCASSVGTGKGNTIYFGEGSWLTVV.

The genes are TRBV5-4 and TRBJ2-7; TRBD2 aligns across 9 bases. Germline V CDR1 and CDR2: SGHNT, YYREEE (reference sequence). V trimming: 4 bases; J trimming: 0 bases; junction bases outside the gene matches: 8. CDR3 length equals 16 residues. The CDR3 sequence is CASSRIAGATSYEQYF. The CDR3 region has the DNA TGTGCCAGCAGCAGAATAGCGGGGGCCACCTCCTACGAGCAGTACTTC. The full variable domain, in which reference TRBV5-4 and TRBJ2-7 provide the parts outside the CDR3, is ETGVTQSPTHLIKTRGQQVTLRCSSQSGHNTVSWYQQALGQGPQFIFQYYREEENGRGNFPPRFSGLQFPNYSSELNVNALELDDSALYLCASSRIAGATSYEQYFGPGTRLTVT.